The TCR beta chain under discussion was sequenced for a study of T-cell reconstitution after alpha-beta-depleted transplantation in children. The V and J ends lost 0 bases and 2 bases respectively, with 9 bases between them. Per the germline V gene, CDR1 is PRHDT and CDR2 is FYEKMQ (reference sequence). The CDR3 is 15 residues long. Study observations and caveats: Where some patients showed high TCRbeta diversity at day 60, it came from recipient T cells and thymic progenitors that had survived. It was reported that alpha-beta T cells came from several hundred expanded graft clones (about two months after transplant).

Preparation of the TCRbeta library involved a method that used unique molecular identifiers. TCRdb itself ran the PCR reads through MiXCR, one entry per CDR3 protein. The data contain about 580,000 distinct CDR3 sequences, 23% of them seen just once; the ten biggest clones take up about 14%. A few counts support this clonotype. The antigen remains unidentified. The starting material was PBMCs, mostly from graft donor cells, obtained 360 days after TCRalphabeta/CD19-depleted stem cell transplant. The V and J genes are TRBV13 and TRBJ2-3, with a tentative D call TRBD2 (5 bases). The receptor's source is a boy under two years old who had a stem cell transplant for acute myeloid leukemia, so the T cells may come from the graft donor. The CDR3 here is CASSLGGLITDTQYF. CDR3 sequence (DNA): TGTGCCAGCAGCTTAGGTGGACTTATCACAGATACGCAGTATTTT. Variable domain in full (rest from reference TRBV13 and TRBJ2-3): AAGVIQSPRHLIKEKRETATLKCYPIPRHDTVYWYQQGPGQDPQFLISFYEKMQSDKGSIPDRFSAQQFSDYHSELNMSSLELGDSALYFCASSLGGLITDTQYFGPGTRLTVL.